This T cell receptor (beta chain) originates from a study of T-cell memory formation after mild COVID-19. Whole-study context: TCR clusters mostly belonged to single donors. Points from the study as a whole: Whereas later expanders leaned CD4+, clones contracting day 15 to 85 showed a balanced CD4/CD8 makeup. Detection of some responders pre-infection suggested pre-existing cross-reactive memory T cells participated. The study found contracting CD4+ clones mainly in CM and EM and contracting CD8+ clones in EMRA.

On this clonotype itself: Its antigen is not known.

V was clipped by 6 bases and J by 0 bases, with 13 bases between them. This CDR3 has 14 residues. Per germline, CDR1 DFQATT and CDR2 SNEGSKA (reference sequence). Via MiXCR, TCRdb re-called the 5' RACE reads, giving one row per CDR3 protein. The data contain 200,000 to 250,000 distinct CDR3 sequences, around 30% of them singletons. The receptor was isolated from an adult woman who had mild COVID-19 (a few samples of this study predate the infection). Cell type and time point are not known. The rearrangement joins TRBV20-1 to TRBJ2-3; weak D call: TRBD1 (5 bases). The sequencing sample was made of PBMCs or a T cell subset sorted from them (not recorded which). This CDR3 reads CSAERQTSTDTQYF. As DNA, the CDR3 is TGCAGTGCGGAAAGACAGACTAGCACAGATACGCAGTATTTT.